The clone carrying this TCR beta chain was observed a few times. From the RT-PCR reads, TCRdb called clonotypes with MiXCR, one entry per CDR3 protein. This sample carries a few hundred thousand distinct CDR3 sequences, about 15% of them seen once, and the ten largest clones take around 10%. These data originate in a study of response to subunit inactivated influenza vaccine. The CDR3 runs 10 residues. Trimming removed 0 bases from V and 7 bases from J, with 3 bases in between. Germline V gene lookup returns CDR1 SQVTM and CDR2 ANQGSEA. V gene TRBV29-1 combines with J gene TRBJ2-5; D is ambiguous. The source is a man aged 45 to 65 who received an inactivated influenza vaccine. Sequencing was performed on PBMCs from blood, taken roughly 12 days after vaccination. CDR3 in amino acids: CSVEEGTQYF. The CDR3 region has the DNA TGCAGCGTTGAAGAAGGGACCCAGTACTTC. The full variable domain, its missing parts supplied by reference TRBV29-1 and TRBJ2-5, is SAVISQKPSRDICQRGTSLTIQCQVDSQVTMMFWYRQQPGQSLTLIATANQGSEATYESGFVIDKFPISRPNLTFSTLTVSNMSPEDSSIYLCSVEEGTQYFGPGTRLLVL.